A single sample is the source of the 16 T cell receptor beta chains below, sequenced in a study of shared clonotypes between healthy human individuals. The assay was immunoSEQ multiplex PCR, and TCRdb's table has in-frame clones only and misses some. In the table there are under 2.5 million clones, 85% to 95% of which are singletons. The sequenced sample consisted of naive CD4+ T cells from PBMCs. Subset here: CD45RA+ positively selected. These receptors all come from a man aged 18 to 35 in good health. Some clones in this sample may be carry-over from other donors' samples.

The V and J genes are TRBV29-1 and TRBJ2-7; the match to TRBD1 covers 7 bases. CDR1 and CDR2 from the germline V gene are SQVTM and ANQGSEA. There are 14 residues in the CDR3. V shed 7 bases and J 0 bases; nucleotides not matched to a gene: 9. The CDR3 nucleotides are TGCAGCGCACGGGGACAGCTCGACTCCTACGAGCAGTACTTC. Encoded protein: CSARGQLDSYEQYF.

This sequence joins TRBV9 and TRBJ2-3; D not resolved. The CDR3 is 16 residues long. Germline V CDR1 and CDR2: SGDLS, YYNGEE. The V gene lost 0 bases and the J gene lost 3 bases, with 14 bases spanning the gap. The CDR3 here is CASSVALFGPTDTQYF. For the CDR3, the DNA is TGTGCCAGCAGCGTAGCTTTATTTGGTCCAACAGATACGCAGTATTTT.

The chain has TRBV7-8 and TRBJ2-7, with a possible D match to TRBD2 (6 bases). CDR1 is SGHVS, CDR2 FQNEAQ, per germline. The length of the CDR3 is 16 residues. Between the trimmed V and J ends, which lost 3 bases and 0 bases, there was a span of 15 bases. The CDR3 DNA reads as TGTGCCAGCAGCTTGGGGGATAGCGGAAACTCCTACGAGCAGTACTTC. This translates into CASSLGDSGNSYEQYF.

The sample holds one count of this clone. The chain combines TRBV28 with TRBJ2-5; D is possibly TRBD1 or TRBD2 (5 bases each). V shed 7 bases and J shed 5 bases, with 20 bases lying between them. Germline V gene sequence: CDR1 MDHEN, CDR2 SYDVKM. The CDR3 covers 15 residues. This CDR3 is CASTTGQGEWETQYF. The CDR3 nucleotides read TGTGCCAGCACCACGGGGCAGGGCGAGTGGGAGACCCAGTACTTC.

As regards this clone: The sample has other DNA sequences that encode this CDR3 too. The J gene is TRBJ1-5, the V gene TRBV28; weak D call: TRBD1 (6 bases). V was pared by 2 bases and J by 2 bases, with 10 bases between. Germline V gene sequence: CDR1 MDHEN, CDR2 SYDVKM. This CDR3 is built from 15 residues. The CDR3 here is CASSLPAGGNQPQHF. The DNA of the CDR3 is TGTGCCAGCAGTTTACCGGCAGGGGGCAATCAGCCCCAGCATTTT.

The J gene is TRBJ2-2, the V gene TRBV5-1; TRBD1 is a possible D gene (6 bases). The CDR3 is 17 residues long. Looked up from germline, CDR1 is SGHRS and CDR2 is YFSETQ. The germline V and J ends were trimmed by 0 bases and 4 bases, with 16 bases remaining between them. CDR3 in DNA: TGCGCCAGCAGCTTGGCCCTAGGGGGACCACTCACCGGGGAGCTGTTTTTT. This encodes CASSLALGGPLTGELFF.

This clone was seen a single time. The sample has other DNA sequences that encode this CDR3 too. The CDR3 DNA reads TGCAGTGCTAGGCGAGGGGAGACCCAGTACTTC. It yields the protein CSARRGETQYF. This sequence joins TRBV20-1 and TRBJ2-5, with D perhaps TRBD2 (5 bases). V shed 3 bases and J shed 5 bases, with 7 bases lying between them. Germline CDR1 is DFQATT and CDR2 is SNEGSKA (reference sequence). The CDR3 is 11 amino acids.

The CDR3 nucleotides read TGTGCCAGCAGCTTGAATTTGGCGATTTTCCTCAATGAGCAGTTCTTC. It translates to CASSLNLAIFLNEQFF. The chain carries TRBV5-6 and TRBJ2-1; no definite D call. The CDR3 totals 16 residues. Germline CDR1 reads SGHDT; CDR2 reads YYEEEE. V gave up 1 base and J gave up 6 bases, with 17 bases separating them.

J is TRBJ2-1 and V is TRBV6-5; perhaps D is TRBD1 or TRBD2 (6 bases each). This CDR3 is 16 amino acids long. Germline V gives CDR1 MNHEY, CDR2 SVGAGI. V lost 4 bases, J lost 0 bases, and 13 bases lay in between. The CDR3 nucleotides read TGTGCCAGCAGTTTGGGGGGCGGTGGCTCCTACAATGAGCAGTTCTTC. Protein: CASSLGGGGSYNEQFF.

The CDR3 region is CASSSQGSAEKLFF. CDR3 DNA sequence: TGTGCCAGCAGCTCGCAGGGCTCCGCTGAAAAACTGTTTTTT. The rearrangement links TRBV5-4 to TRBJ1-4; weak D call: TRBD1 (5 bases). CDR1 is SGHNT and CDR2 is YYREEE in the germline V gene (reference sequence). CDR3 length equals 14 residues. Trimming removed 3 bases from V and 7 bases from J, with 13 bases in between.

The chain uses TRBV6-5 and TRBJ2-3; TRBD2 aligns across 7 bases. CDR3 size: 16 residues. Looked up from germline, CDR1 is MNHEY and CDR2 is SVGAGI. V lost 1 base to trimming and J lost 1 base; unmatched junction nucleotides: 5. CDR3: CASSYLQAGGTDTQYF. Here the CDR3 DNA reads TGTGCCAGCAGTTACTTACAGGCGGGGGGCACAGATACGCAGTATTTT.

This chain connects TRBV18 to TRBJ2-7, with 7 bases matching TRBD1. The CDR3 contains 13 residues. The germline CDR1 and CDR2 sequences are KGHSH and LQKENI. Trimming took 5 bases from V and 2 from J; bases not matched to a gene: 3. The CDR3 reads CASSRGRAYEQYF. The CDR3 bases are TGTGCCAGCTCAAGGGGGCGGGCCTACGAGCAGTACTTC.

J is TRBJ1-6 and V is TRBV6-1; D unresolved. Germline-derived CDR1 and CDR2 are MNHNS and SASEGT. Trimming took off 8 bases at V and 4 bases at J, with 9 bases between the two ends. This CDR3 region has 13 residues. In DNA form, the CDR3 reads TGTGCCAGCGGTGTAGGATATAATTCACCCCTCCACTTT. Its protein is CASGVGYNSPLHF.

The chain recombines TRBV27 with TRBJ2-2, with TRBD1 matching 12 bases. The germline V gene encodes CDR1 MNHEY and CDR2 SMNVEV (reference sequence). CDR3 size: 17 residues. With 3 bases clipped from V and 7 bases from J, the junction kept 9 bases outside the gene matches. CDR3 in DNA: TGTGCCAGCAGTTTGGGGGGGACAGGGGGCGCCGGCGGGGAGCTGTTTTTT. Protein: CASSLGGTGGAGGELFF.

The gene calls are TRBV25-1 and TRBJ2-6; D tentatively fits TRBD1 or TRBD2 (6 bases each). This CDR3 contains 15 residues. The V and J ends lost 0 bases and 5 bases respectively, with 8 bases between them. The V gene's germline CDR1 is MGHDK and CDR2 SYGVNS. CDR3 nucleotides: TGTGCCAGCAGTGAATACGGGGGCAGGGCCAACGTCCTGACTTTC. Translated, it gives CASSEYGGRANVLTF. Supplemented by reference TRBV25-1 and TRBJ2-6, the full variable domain reads EADIYQTPRYLVIGTGKKITLECSQTMGHDKMYWYQQDPGMELHLIHYSYGVNSTEKGDLSSESTVSRIRTEHFPLTLESARPSHTSQYLCASSEYGGRANVLTFGAGSRLTVL.

V gene TRBV5-4 combines with J gene TRBJ1-2, with a weak D call TRBD1 (5 bases). Looked up from germline, CDR1 is SGHNT and CDR2 is YYREEE (reference sequence). The V end lost 4 bases, the J end lost 2 bases, and 9 bases lay between the germline ends. The CDR3 extends over 13 amino acids. The DNA of the CDR3 is TGTGCCAGCAGCCCCGGGGGGAACTATGGCTACACCTTC. The encoded protein is CASSPGGNYGYTF.